These 21 T cell receptor beta chains came from one sample sequenced in a study of cytotoxic CD8 clonotypes in ibrutinib-treated CLL. Using immunoSEQ multiplex PCR, the repertoire was profiled, and TCRdb retains in-frame clones only, with some absent. The sample includes 95,000 to 100,000 clones, more than 75% of them seen just once. This specimen consisted of PBMCs, obtained after 12 months of ibrutinib treatment. The receptor source for this set is a human donor with chronic lymphocytic leukemia.

The V call is TRBV7-3, the J call TRBJ1-2, with unresolved D. The CDR3 contains 13 residues. Trimming left V 5 bases short and J 5 bases short, with 12 bases between. Germline V gives CDR1 SGHTA, CDR2 FQGTGA. The CDR3 DNA is TGTGCCAGCAGCCCGGACGGTTTATATGGCTACACCTTC. Encoded protein: CASSPDGLYGYTF.

The chain recombines TRBV5-1 with TRBJ2-3; 7 bases align to TRBD1. This CDR3 spans 15 amino acids. Trimming at V came to 3 bases and at J to 3 bases, leaving 7 bases not matched to a gene. Germline V lookup: CDR1 SGHRS, CDR2 YFSETQ. The CDR3 here is CASSSNRGKTDTQYF. The CDR3, as DNA: TGCGCCAGCAGCTCAAACAGGGGAAAGACAGATACGCAGTATTTT.

V and J are TRBV6-1 and TRBJ2-7; 7 bases are a match to TRBD1. With V trimmed by 6 bases and J by 3 bases, 5 bases remained unmatched. CDR1 and CDR2 (germline): MNHNS, SASEGT. The CDR3 sequence is 13 residues long. CDR3 region: CASRGTDSYEQYF. DNA for the CDR3: TGTGCCAGCAGGGGGACAGATAGCTACGAGCAGTACTTC.

This chain uses TRBV2 with TRBJ2-5; TRBD2 agrees at 11 bases. CDR1 is SNHLY and CDR2 is FYNNEI in the germline V gene. V lost 8 bases to trimming and J lost 4 bases; unmatched junction nucleotides: 12. The CDR3 loop spans 16 amino acids. The CDR3 loop reads CASCRGGTSGRETQYF. CDR3 bases: TGTGCCAGCTGCCGGGGGGGGACTAGCGGCCGAGAGACCCAGTACTTC.

The chain employs TRBV5-1 and TRBJ2-3, with unresolved D. CDR1 is SGHRS and CDR2 is YFSETQ in the germline V gene. This CDR3 comprises 16 residues. Trimming removed 3 bases at V and 2 bases at J, with 16 bases between. The CDR3 loop reads CASSSVSLGLTDTQYF. CDR3 DNA: TGCGCCAGCAGCTCAGTTAGCCTGGGCCTCACAGATACGCAGTATTTT.

The chain joins TRBV19 to TRBJ2-7, with a tentative D call TRBD2 (6 bases). Germline V gene lookup returns CDR1 LNHDA and CDR2 SQIVND (reference sequence). V was trimmed by 2 bases and J by 0 bases, leaving 20 bases between them. The CDR3 runs to 18 residues. CDR3 coding DNA: TGTGCCAGTAGTATAAGTAGCGGACGATGGGGGAGCTCCTACGAGCAGTACTTC. It encodes CASSISSGRWGSSYEQYF.

The V gene is TRBV9, the J gene TRBJ2-5; TRBD2 might be the D (5 bases). V lost 2 bases, J lost 4 bases, and 12 bases lay in between. The CDR3 extends over 14 amino acids. The germline V gene has CDR1 SGDLS and CDR2 YYNGEE. The CDR3 DNA reads as TGTGCCAGCAGCGTGAACAGCCGGGGAGAGACCCAGTACTTC. Translated, it gives CASSVNSRGETQYF.

In its sample, this clone was seen once. The CDR3, as DNA: TGCGCCAGCAGCGGGACAGCTAACTATGGCTACACCTTC. Protein product: CASSGTANYGYTF. The chain has TRBV4-1 and TRBJ1-2; 7 bases match TRBD1. The germline V gene encodes CDR1 MGHRA and CDR2 YSYEKL. This CDR3 contains 13 residues. V shed 5 bases and J 0 bases; nucleotides not matched to a gene: 0.

The chain links TRBV6-1 to TRBJ1-1, with D uncertain. V was trimmed by 2 bases and J by 11 bases, leaving 9 bases between them. From germline, CDR1 is MNHNS and CDR2 SASEGT. This CDR3 region has 11 residues. CDR3 protein: CASSETYPAFF. The CDR3 coding sequence is TGTGCCAGCAGTGAAACCTACCCTGCTTTCTTT.

The V call is TRBV19, the J call TRBJ2-3; a possible D gene is TRBD2 (5 bases). The V end was cut by 3 bases, the J end by 5 bases, with 18 bases between. Germline V gene data show CDR1 as LNHDA and CDR2 as SQIVND (reference sequence). The CDR3 has 16 amino acids. The CDR3: CASSISGGPKGDTQYF. The CDR3 nucleotides are TGTGCCAGTAGTATCTCCGGAGGTCCGAAGGGAGATACGCAGTATTTT.

A remark on this clone: Other DNA sequences of this sample code for an identical CDR3. This chain links TRBV7-3 with TRBJ2-3; D is possibly TRBD2 (5 bases). The CDR3 has 13 residues. Germline values: CDR1 SGHTA, CDR2 FQGTGA. V lost 2 bases to trimming and J lost 2 bases, with 5 bases between them. CDR3 in DNA: TGTGCCAGCAGCTTAGACTACACAGATACGCAGTATTTT. Amino acid sequence: CASSLDYTDTQYF.

Sample share makes this clone medium-sized. The rearrangement uses TRBV6-6 and TRBJ1-1; D unresolved. V shed 5 bases and J shed 2 bases, with 0 bases lying between them. The CDR3 runs 10 residues. CDR1 is MNHNY, CDR2 SVGAGI, per germline (reference sequence). The CDR3: CASSNTEAFF. CDR3 in DNA: TGTGCCAGCAGTAACACTGAAGCTTTCTTT.

In its sample, this clone was seen a few times. The genes are TRBV6-1 and TRBJ1-1; TRBD1 matches 7 bases. This CDR3 region has 14 residues. J lost 6 bases, V lost 4 bases, and 8 bases had no gene match. The germline CDR1 and CDR2 sequences are MNHNS and SASEGT. Written as DNA, the CDR3 is TGTGCCAGCAGTGCTTCTAGGGGGCTGGCTGAAGCTTTCTTT. It encodes CASSASRGLAEAFF.

The gene calls are TRBV7-7 and TRBJ2-5; D may match TRBD1 or TRBD2 (5 bases each). Germline CDR1 is SSHAT and CDR2 is FNYEAQ (reference sequence). V shed 5 bases and J shed 6 bases, with 13 bases lying between them. The CDR3 length is 13 residues. CDR3 coding DNA: TGTGCCAGCAGCGGGGGAGTCATGAAGACCCAGTACTTC. As protein: CASSGGVMKTQYF. The full variable domain, rest sourced from reference TRBV7-7 and TRBJ2-5, is GAGVSQSPRYKVTKRGQDVTLRCDPISSHATLYWYQQALGQGPEFLTYFNYEAQPDKSGLPSDRFSAERPEGSISTLTIQRTEQRDSAMYRCASSGGVMKTQYFGPGTRLLVL.

This sequence joins TRBV30 and TRBJ2-7, with D possibly being TRBD2 (6 bases). Germline lookup yields CDR1 GTSNPN and CDR2 SVGIG (reference sequence). CDR3 size: 13 residues. Trimming removed 5 bases at V and 4 bases at J, with 15 bases between. CDR3 bases: TGTGCCTGGTCACCTGGGGGGTCATACGAGCAGTACTTC. Translated, it gives CAWSPGGSYEQYF.

The genes are TRBV5-1 and TRBJ2-1, with D perhaps TRBD1 (5 bases). The CDR3 is 14 residues long. Trimming removed 4 bases from V and 2 bases from J, with 10 bases in between. Germline CDR1 reads SGHRS; CDR2 reads YFSETQ. CDR3 sequence (DNA): TGCGCCAGCAGCGCTGCAGGGCCCTACAATGAGCAGTTCTTC. It translates to CASSAAGPYNEQFF.

The rearrangement uses TRBV30 and TRBJ1-2, with D hard to call. There are 14 residues in the CDR3. Germline V CDR1 and CDR2: GTSNPN, SVGIG (reference sequence). Trimming took 3 bases from V and 1 from J, leaving 12 bases between them. The CDR3 spells CAWRSGMSNYGYTF. The CDR3 DNA reads TGTGCCTGGAGGAGTGGGATGAGTAACTATGGCTACACCTTC.

The chain employs TRBV5-1 and TRBJ2-1, with 7 bases matching TRBD1. The V and J ends lost 3 bases and 8 bases, in that order; junction bases with no gene match: 14. In germline, CDR1 is SGHRS, CDR2 YFSETQ. There are 16 residues in the CDR3. The CDR3: CASSSSPVRGQDEQFF. DNA for the CDR3: TGCGCCAGCAGCTCCTCACCAGTAAGGGGGCAGGATGAGCAGTTCTTC.

The chain uses TRBV7-9 and TRBJ1-1; D may be TRBD1 (6 bases). The CDR3 totals 16 residues. V gave up 2 bases and J gave up 2 bases, with 15 bases separating them. Germline assignment: CDR1 SEHNR and CDR2 FQNEAQ (reference sequence). The CDR3 nucleotides read TGTGCCAGCAGCTTACCATTGGACAGAAGCAACACTGAAGCTTTCTTT. Its translation is CASSLPLDRSNTEAFF. The full variable domain, in which reference TRBV7-9 and TRBJ1-1 provide the parts outside the CDR3, is DTGVSQNPRHKITKRGQNVTFRCDPISEHNRLYWYRQTLGQGPEFLTYFQNEAQLEKSRLLSDRFSAERPKGSFSTLEIQRTEQGDSAMYLCASSLPLDRSNTEAFFGQGTRLTVV.

V usage is TRBV4-2 and J usage is TRBJ1-5; perhaps TRBD1 as D (5 bases). The CDR3 loop spans 13 amino acids. Deletions cut 0 bases from V and 5 bases from J, with 5 bases between. The germline V gene has CDR1 LGHNA and CDR2 YNFKEQ. CDR3 in amino acids: CASSQDRDQPQHF. CDR3 coding DNA: TGTGCCAGCAGCCAAGACAGGGATCAGCCCCAGCATTTT.

The chain recombines TRBV7-9 with TRBJ2-1, with 10 positions matching TRBD1. Germline CDR1 and CDR2: SEHNR and FQNEAQ (reference sequence). Trimming took 4 bases from V and 6 from J; bases not matched to a gene: 9. The CDR3 is made up of 16 amino acids. This CDR3 is CASSSFRGQGSNEQFF. The CDR3 bases are TGTGCCAGCAGCTCTTTTCGGGGACAGGGGAGCAATGAGCAGTTCTTC.